The entry below describes one T cell receptor beta chain. This entry belongs to a study of blood T cell repertoires in COVID-19. For the study at large: Spain, Italy and the United States supplied samples that represented acute and convalescent COVID-19.

Data came from immunoSEQ multiplex PCR; TCRdb stores just in-frame clones and leaves some out. The sample has 150,000 to 200,000 clones; 76% are singletons. The V end lost 6 bases, the J end lost 4 bases, and 16 bases lay between the germline ends. The germline CDR1 and CDR2 sequences are KGHSH and LQKENI. The CDR3 spans 15 residues. The TCR sequence derives from a woman in her fifties or sixties with acute COVID-19. This sequence joins TRBV18 and TRBJ1-5; D might be TRBD1 (5 bases). Material: PBMCs or T cells enriched from blood (not recorded which). The CDR3 coding sequence is TGTGCCAGCTCTCAACAGGCGACCTCGAATCAGCCCCAGCATTTT. This sequence encodes CASSQQATSNQPQHF.